Sequencing of this T cell receptor (beta chain) was carried out in a study of blood T cell repertoires in COVID-19. Whole-study context: The United States, Italy and Spain were the sources of the acute and convalescent COVID-19 samples.

Patients from Seattle were sampled longitudinally, starting during active infection. CDR1 SGHVS and CDR2 FQNEAQ come from the germline V gene. Trimming removed 3 bases at V and 5 bases at J, with 19 bases between. The CDR3 is made up of 16 amino acids. As processed by the authors: Amplifying reference gene primers gave estimates of nucleated cell counts. The table came from immunoSEQ multiplex PCR; TCRdb's copy has only in-frame clones and leaves some out. The V and J calls and the clone size are those of that table, but D and trimming were determined from the DNA. This table has some 520,000 clones, 89% appearing once.

The chain is built from TRBV7-8 and TRBJ1-1; possible D gene TRBD1, 5 bases. Material for sequencing was peripheral blood. The source is a man between 18 and 35 years old with COVID-19, enrolled during active disease. The CDR3 region has the DNA TGTGCCAGCAGCTTTGCGATCGGCAGGGCGGGGACTGAAGCTTTCTTT. Protein sequence: CASSFAIGRAGTEAFF.